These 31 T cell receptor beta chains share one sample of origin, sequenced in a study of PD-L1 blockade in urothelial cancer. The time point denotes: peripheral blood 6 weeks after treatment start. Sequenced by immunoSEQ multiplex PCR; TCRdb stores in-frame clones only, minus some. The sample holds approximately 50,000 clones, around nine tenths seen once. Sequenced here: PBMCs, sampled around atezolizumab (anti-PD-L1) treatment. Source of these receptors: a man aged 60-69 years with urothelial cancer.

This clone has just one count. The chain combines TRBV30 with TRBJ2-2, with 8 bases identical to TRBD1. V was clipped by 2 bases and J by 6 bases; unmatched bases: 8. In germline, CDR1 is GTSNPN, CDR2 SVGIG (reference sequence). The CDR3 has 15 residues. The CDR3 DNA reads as TGTGCCTGGAGTCCCGGGACAGGTCCCCCCGGGGAGCTGTTTTTT. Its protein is CAWSPGTGPPGELFF. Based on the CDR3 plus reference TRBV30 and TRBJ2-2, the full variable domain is SQTIHQWPATLVQPVGSPLSLECTVEGTSNPNLYWYRQAAGRGLQLLFYSVGIGQISSEVPQNLSASRPQDRQFILSSKKLLLSDSGFYLCAWSPGTGPPGELFFGEGSRLTVL.

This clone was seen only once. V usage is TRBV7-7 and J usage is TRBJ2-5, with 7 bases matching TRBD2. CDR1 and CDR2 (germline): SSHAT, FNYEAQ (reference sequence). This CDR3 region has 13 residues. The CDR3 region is CAVGRDWKETQYF. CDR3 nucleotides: TGTGCAGTTGGGAGGGACTGGAAAGAGACCCAGTACTTC.

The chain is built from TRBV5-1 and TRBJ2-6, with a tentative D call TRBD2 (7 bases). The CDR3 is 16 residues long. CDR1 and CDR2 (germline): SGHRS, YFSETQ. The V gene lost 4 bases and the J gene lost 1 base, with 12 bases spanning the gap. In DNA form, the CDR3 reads TGCGCCAGCAGCGGGGGGGCGTCATCTGGGGCCAACGTCCTGACTTTC. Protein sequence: CASSGGASSGANVLTF.

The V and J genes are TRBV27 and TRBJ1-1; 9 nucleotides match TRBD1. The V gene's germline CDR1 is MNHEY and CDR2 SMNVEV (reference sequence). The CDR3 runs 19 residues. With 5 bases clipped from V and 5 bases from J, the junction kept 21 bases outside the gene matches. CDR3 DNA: TGTGCCAGCAGTACCTATTGGGGCCCCTCGACAGGGGGAGAGACTGAAGCTTTCTTT. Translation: CASSTYWGPSTGGETEAFF.

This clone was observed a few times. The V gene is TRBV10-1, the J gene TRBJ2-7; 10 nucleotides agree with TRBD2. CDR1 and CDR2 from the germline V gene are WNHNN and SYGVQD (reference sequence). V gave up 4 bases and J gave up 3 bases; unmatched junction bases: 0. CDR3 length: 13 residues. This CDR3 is CASSASGSYEQYF. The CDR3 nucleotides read TGCGCCAGCAGTGCTAGCGGGAGCTACGAGCAGTACTTC.

As DNA, the CDR3 is TGCGCCAGCAGCTTAATACAGACTAGCGGGGGCCTGAATGAGCAGTTCTTC. Protein sequence: CASSLIQTSGGLNEQFF. The V gene is TRBV5-1, the J gene TRBJ2-1, with 12 bases aligning to TRBD2. The CDR3 is 17 residues long. V shed 2 bases, J shed 7 bases, and the junction held 10 bases outside the gene matches. Looked up from germline, CDR1 is SGHRS and CDR2 is YFSETQ. Complete variable domain (other parts from reference TRBV5-1 and TRBJ2-1): KAGVTQTPRYLIKTRGQQVTLSCSPISGHRSVSWYQQTPGQGLQFLFEYFSETQRNKGNFPGRFSGRQFSNSRSEMNVSTLELGDSALYLCASSLIQTSGGLNEQFFGPGTRLTVL.

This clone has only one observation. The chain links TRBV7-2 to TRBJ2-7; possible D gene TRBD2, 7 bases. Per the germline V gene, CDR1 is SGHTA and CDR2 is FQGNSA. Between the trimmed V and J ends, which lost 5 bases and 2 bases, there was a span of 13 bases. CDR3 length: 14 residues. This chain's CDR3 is CASSPDGGPYEQYF. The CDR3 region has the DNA TGTGCCAGCAGCCCCGACGGGGGGCCCTACGAGCAGTACTTC. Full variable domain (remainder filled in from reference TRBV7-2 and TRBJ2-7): GAGVSQSPSNKVTEKGKDVELRCDPISGHTALYWYRQSLGQGLEFLIYFQGNSAPDKSGLPSDRFSAERTGGSVSTLTIQRTQQEDSAVYLCASSPDGGPYEQYFGPGTRLTVT.

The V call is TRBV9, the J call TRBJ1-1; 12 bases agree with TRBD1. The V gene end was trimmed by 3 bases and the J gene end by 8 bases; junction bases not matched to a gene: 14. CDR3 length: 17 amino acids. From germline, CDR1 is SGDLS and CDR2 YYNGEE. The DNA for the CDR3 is TGTGCCAGCAGCGCCAACCCCGTGGGACAGGGGGCGAAGGAAGCTTTCTTT. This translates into CASSANPVGQGAKEAFF.

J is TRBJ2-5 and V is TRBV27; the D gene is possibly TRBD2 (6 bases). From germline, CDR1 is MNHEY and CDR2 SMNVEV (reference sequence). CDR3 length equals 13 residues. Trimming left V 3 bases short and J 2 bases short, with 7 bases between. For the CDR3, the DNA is TGTGCCAGCAGTTTTAGCGGACAAGAGACCCAGTACTTC. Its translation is CASSFSGQETQYF.

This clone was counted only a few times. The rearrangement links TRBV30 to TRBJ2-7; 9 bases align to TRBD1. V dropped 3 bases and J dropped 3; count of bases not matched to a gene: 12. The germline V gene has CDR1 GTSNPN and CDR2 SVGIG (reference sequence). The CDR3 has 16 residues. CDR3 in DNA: TGTGCCTGGAGGCCTAAGTCGGGACAGGGCGACTACGAGCAGTACTTC. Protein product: CAWRPKSGQGDYEQYF.

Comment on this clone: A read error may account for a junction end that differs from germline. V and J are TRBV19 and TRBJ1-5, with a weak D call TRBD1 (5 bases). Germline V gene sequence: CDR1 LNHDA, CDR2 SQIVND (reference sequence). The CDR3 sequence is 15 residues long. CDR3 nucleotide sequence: TGTGCCAGTAATCCTCGGGGGGATAGCAATCAGCCCCAACATTTT. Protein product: CASNPRGDSNQPQHF.

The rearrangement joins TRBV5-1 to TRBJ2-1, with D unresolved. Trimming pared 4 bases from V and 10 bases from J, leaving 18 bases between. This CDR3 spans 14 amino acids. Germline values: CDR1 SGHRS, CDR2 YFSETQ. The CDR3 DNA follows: TGCGCCAGCAGCCCAACCACTTCTTTCGGGGAGCAGTTCTTC. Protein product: CASSPTTSFGEQFF.

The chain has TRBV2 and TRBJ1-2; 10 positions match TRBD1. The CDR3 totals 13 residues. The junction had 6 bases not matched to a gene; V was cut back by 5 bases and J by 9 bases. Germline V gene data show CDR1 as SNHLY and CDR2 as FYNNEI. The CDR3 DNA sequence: TGTGCCAGCAGTTCCACGGGACAGGGGAGCTACACCTTC. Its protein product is CASSSTGQGSYTF.

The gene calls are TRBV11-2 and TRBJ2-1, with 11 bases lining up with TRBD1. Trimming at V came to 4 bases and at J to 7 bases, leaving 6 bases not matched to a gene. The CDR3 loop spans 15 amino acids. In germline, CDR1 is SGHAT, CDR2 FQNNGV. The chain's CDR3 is CASSYGTGGVNEQFF. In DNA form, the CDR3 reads TGTGCCAGCAGCTACGGGACAGGGGGAGTAAATGAGCAGTTCTTC.

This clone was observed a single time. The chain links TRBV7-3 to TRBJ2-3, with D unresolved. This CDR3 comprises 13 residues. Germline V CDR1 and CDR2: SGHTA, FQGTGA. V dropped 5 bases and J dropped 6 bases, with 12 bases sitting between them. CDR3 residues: CASSETSGDTQYF. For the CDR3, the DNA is TGTGCCAGCAGCGAGACCTCCGGGGATACGCAGTATTTT. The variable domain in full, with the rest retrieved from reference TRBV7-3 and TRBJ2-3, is GAGVSQTPSNKVTEKGKYVELRCDPISGHTALYWYRQSLGQGPEFLIYFQGTGAADDSGLPNDRFFAVRPEGSVSTLKIQRTERGDSAVYLCASSETSGDTQYFGPGTRLTVL.

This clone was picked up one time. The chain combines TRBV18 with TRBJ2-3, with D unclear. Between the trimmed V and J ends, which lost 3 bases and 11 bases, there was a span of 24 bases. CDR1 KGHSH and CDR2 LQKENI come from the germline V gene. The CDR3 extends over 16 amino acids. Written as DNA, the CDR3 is TGTGCCAGCTCACCCACCGGTGGGCAAGGAAACCTTTTGCAGTATTTT. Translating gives CASSPTGGQGNLLQYF.

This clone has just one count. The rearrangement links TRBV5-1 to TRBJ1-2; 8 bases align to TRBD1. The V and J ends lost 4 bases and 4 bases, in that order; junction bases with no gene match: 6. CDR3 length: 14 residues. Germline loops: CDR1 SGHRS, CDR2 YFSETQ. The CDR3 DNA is TGCGCCAGCAGCCTAGGACAGGGCGGCTATGGCTACACCTTC. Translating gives CASSLGQGGYGYTF.

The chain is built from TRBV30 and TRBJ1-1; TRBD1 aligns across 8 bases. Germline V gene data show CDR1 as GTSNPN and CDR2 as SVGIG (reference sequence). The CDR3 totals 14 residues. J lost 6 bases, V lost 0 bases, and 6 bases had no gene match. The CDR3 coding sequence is TGTGCCTGGAGTGTGCGGACAGGGCGGTCTGAAGCTTTCTTT. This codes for CAWSVRTGRSEAFF. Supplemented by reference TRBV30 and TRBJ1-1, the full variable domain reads SQTIHQWPATLVQPVGSPLSLECTVEGTSNPNLYWYRQAAGRGLQLLFYSVGIGQISSEVPQNLSASRPQDRQFILSSKKLLLSDSGFYLCAWSVRTGRSEAFFGQGTRLTVV.

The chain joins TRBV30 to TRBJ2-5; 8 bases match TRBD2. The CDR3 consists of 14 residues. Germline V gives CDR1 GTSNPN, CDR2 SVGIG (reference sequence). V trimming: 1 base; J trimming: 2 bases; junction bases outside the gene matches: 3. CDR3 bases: TGTGCCTGGAGTGCGGGACTAGGACAAGAGACCCAGTACTTC. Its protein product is CAWSAGLGQETQYF.

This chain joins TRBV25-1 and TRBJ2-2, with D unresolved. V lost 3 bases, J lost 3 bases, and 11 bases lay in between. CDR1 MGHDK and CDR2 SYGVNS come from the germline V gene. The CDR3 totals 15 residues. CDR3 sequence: CASSDWNRYTGELFF. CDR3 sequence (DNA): TGTGCCAGCAGTGACTGGAACAGATACACCGGGGAGCTGTTTTTT.

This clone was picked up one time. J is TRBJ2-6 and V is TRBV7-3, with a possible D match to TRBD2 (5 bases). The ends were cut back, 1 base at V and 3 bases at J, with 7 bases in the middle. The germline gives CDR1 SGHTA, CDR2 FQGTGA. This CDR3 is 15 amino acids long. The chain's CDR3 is CASSLMGVGANVLTF. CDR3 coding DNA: TGTGCCAGCAGCTTAATGGGAGTTGGGGCCAACGTCCTGACTTTC.

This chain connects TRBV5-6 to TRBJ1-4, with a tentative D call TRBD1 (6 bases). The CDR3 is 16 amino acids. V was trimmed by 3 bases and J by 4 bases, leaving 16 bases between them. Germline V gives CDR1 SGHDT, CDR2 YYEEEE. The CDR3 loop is CASSSLNQGLNEKLFF. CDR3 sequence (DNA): TGTGCCAGCAGCTCCTTGAACCAGGGGCTTAATGAAAAACTGTTTTTT.

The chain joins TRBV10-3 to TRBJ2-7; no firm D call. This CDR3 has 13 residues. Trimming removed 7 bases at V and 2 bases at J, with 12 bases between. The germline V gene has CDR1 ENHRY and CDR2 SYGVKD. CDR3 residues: CAITPSLTYEQYF. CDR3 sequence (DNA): TGTGCCATCACCCCGTCCCTAACCTACGAGCAGTACTTC.

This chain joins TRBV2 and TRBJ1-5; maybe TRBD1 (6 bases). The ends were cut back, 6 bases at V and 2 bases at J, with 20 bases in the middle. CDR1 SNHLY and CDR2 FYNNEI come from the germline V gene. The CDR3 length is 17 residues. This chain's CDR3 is CASRPATGSGGNQPQHF. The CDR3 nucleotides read TGTGCCAGCAGGCCGGCTACAGGGTCAGGGGGCAATCAGCCCCAGCATTTT.

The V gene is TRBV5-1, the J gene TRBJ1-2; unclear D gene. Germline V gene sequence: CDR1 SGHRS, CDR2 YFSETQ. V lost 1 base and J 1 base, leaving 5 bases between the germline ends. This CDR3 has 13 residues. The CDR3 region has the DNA TGCGCCAGCAGCTTGAATAGTAACTATGGCTACACCTTC. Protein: CASSLNSNYGYTF.

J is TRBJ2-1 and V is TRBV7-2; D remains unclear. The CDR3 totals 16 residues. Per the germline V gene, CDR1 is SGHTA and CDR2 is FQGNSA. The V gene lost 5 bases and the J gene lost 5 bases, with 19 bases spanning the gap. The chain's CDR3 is CASSPPPIREDNEQFF. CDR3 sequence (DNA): TGTGCCAGCAGCCCCCCACCTATACGAGAAGACAATGAGCAGTTCTTC.

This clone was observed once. The CDR3 DNA is TGTGCCAGCAGCTTAGTTCGGTCAGGGAATTCACCCCTCCACTTT. Translation: CASSLVRSGNSPLHF. The V gene is TRBV11-2, the J gene TRBJ1-6; D might be TRBD1 (5 bases). V gave up 1 base and J gave up 7 bases, with 11 bases separating them. Germline V gene data show CDR1 as SGHAT and CDR2 as FQNNGV. The CDR3 covers 15 residues. Using reference TRBV11-2 and TRBJ1-6 for the parts outside the CDR3, the full variable domain is EAGVAQSPRYKIIEKRQSVAFWCNPISGHATLYWYQQILGQGPKLLIQFQNNGVVDDSQLPKDRFSAERLKGVDSTLKIQPAKLEDSAVYLCASSLVRSGNSPLHFGNGTRLTVT.

The CDR3 DNA sequence: TGTGCCAGCAGTCCGGCGGGGCTAGCGGGAATAAATACGCAGTATTTT. Translating gives CASSPAGLAGINTQYF. This chain joins TRBV7-2 and TRBJ2-3; 9 bases map to TRBD2. This CDR3 has 16 residues. Germline CDR1 SGHTA, CDR2 FQGNSA. Trimming cost V 6 bases and J 7 bases; bases outside gene matches: 14.

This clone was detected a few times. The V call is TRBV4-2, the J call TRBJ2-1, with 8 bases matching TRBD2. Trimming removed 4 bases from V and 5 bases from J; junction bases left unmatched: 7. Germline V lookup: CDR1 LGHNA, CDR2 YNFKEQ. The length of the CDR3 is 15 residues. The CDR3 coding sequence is TGTGCCAGCAGCCTCTGGCGGCGGGGGGACAATGAGCAGTTCTTC. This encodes CASSLWRRGDNEQFF.

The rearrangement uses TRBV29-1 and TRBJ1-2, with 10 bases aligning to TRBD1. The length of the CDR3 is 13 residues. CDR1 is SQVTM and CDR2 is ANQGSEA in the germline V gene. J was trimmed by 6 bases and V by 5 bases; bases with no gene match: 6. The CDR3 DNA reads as TGCAGCGTTTCCACGGGACAGGGGAATGGCTACACCTTC. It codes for CSVSTGQGNGYTF.

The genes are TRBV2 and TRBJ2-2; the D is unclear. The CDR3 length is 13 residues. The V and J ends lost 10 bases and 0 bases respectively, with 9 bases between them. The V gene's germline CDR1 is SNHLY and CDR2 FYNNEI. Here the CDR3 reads CANRGPNTGELFF. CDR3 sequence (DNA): TGTGCCAATAGAGGTCCGAACACCGGGGAGCTGTTTTTT.